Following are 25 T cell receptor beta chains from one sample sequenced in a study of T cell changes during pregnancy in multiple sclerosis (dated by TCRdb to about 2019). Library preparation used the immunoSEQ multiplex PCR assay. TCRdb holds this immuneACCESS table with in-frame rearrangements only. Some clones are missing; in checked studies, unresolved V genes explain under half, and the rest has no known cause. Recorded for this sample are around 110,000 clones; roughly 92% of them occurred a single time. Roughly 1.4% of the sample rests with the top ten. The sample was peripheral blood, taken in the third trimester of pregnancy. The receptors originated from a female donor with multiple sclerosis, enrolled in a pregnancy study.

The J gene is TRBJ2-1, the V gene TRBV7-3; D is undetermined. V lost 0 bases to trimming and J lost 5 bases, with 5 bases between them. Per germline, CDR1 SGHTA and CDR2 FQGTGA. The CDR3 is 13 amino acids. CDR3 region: CASSLTVNNEQFF. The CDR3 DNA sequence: TGTGCCAGCAGCTTAACTGTTAACAATGAGCAGTTCTTC.

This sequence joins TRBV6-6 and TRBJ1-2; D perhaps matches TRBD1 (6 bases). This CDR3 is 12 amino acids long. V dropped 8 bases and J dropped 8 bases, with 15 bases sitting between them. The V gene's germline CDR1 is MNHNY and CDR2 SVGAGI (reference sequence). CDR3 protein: CASRAGEGGYTF. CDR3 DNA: TGTGCCAGCCGGGCAGGGGAAGGGGGCTACACCTTC.

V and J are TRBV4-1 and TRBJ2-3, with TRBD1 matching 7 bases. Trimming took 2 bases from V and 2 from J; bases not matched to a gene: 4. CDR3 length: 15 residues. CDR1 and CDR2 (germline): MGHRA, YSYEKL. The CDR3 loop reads CASSQTGQFTDTQYF. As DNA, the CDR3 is TGCGCCAGCAGCCAAACGGGACAGTTCACAGATACGCAGTATTTT.

In DNA, the CDR3 is TGTGCCAGCAGCGATCCGACTAGCGGGAGTCTCTACAATGAGCAGTTCTTC. Residues: CASSDPTSGSLYNEQFF. The gene calls are TRBV7-9 and TRBJ2-1; 12 positions match TRBD2. The CDR3 consists of 17 residues. Looked up from germline, CDR1 is SEHNR and CDR2 is FQNEAQ (reference sequence). The J segment lost 3 bases and the V segment lost 5 bases, leaving 8 bases of the junction unmatched.

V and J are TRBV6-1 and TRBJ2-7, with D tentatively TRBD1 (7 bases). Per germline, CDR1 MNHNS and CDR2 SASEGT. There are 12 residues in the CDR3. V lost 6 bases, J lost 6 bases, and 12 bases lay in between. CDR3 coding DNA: TGTGCCAGCAGCTACAGGGGAGGCGAGCAGTACTTC. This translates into CASSYRGGEQYF.

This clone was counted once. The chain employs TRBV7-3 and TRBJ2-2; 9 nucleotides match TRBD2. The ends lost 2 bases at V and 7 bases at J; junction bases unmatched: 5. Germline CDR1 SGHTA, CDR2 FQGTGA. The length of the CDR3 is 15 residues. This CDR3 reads CASSLGIAGVGELFF. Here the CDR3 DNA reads TGTGCCAGCAGCTTAGGAATAGCGGGAGTCGGGGAGCTGTTTTTT. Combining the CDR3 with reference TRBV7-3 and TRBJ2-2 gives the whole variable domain GAGVSQTPSNKVTEKGKYVELRCDPISGHTALYWYRQSLGQGPEFLIYFQGTGAADDSGLPNDRFFAVRPEGSVSTLKIQRTERGDSAVYLCASSLGIAGVGELFFGEGSRLTVL.

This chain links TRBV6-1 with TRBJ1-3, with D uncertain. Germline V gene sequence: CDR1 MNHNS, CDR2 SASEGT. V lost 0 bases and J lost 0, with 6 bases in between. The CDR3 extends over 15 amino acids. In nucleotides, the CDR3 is TGTGCCAGCAGTGAAGCTTCCGGCTCTGGAAACACCATATATTTT. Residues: CASSEASGSGNTIYF.

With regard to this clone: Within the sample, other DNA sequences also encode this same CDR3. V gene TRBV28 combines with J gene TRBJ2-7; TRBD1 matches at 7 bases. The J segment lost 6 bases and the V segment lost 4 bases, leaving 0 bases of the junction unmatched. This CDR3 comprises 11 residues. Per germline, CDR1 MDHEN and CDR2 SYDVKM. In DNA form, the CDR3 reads TGTGCCAGCAGTTCAGGGGGCGAGCAGTACTTC. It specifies CASSSGGEQYF.

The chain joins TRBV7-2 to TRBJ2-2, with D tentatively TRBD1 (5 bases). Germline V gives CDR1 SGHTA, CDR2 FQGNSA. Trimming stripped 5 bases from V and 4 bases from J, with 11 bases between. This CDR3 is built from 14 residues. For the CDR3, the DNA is TGTGCCAGCAGCCCCCAGGGATCCACCGGGGAGCTGTTTTTT. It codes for CASSPQGSTGELFF.

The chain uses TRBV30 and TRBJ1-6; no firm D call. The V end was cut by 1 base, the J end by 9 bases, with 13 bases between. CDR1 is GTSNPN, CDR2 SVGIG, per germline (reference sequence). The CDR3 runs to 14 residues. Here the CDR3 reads CAWSGVVTGSPLHF. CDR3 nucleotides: TGTGCCTGGAGTGGGGTCGTGACGGGTTCACCCCTCCACTTT.

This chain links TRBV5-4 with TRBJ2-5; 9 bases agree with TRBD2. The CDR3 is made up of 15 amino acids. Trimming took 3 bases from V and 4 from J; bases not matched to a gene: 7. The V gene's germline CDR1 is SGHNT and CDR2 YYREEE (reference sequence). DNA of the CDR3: TGTGCCAGCAGCTCCGCGGGAGGGGGGGGAGAGACCCAGTACTTC. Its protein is CASSSAGGGGETQYF.

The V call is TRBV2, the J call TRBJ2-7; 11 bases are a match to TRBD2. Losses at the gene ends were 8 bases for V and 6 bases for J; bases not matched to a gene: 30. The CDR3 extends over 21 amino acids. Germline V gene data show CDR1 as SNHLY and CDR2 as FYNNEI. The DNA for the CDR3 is TGTGCCAGCTCCAGAGAAATTACAGGGGGCATAGCGGGAGGGCCCCTCGGCGAGCAGTACTTC. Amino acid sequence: CASSREITGGIAGGPLGEQYF.

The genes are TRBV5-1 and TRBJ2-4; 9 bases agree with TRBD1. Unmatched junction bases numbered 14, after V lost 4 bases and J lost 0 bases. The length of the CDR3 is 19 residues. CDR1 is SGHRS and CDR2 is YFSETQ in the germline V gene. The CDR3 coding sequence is TGCGCCAGCAGCCCGAGCCGGGACAGGGCGTCGGGAGCCAAAAACATTCAGTACTTC. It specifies CASSPSRDRASGAKNIQYF.

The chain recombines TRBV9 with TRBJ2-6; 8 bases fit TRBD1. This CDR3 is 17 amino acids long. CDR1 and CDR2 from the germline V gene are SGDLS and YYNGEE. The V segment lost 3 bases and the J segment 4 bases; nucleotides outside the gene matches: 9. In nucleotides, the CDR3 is TGTGCCAGCAGCGAGGGGACAGGACTGGTGGGGGCCAACGTCCTGACTTTC. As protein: CASSEGTGLVGANVLTF.

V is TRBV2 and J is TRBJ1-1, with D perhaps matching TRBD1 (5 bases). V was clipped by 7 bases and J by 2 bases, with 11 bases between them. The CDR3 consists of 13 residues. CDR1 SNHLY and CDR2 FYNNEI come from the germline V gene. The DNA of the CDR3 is TGTGCCAGCATCCTAGGGGTAAACACTGAAGCTTTCTTT. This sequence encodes CASILGVNTEAFF.

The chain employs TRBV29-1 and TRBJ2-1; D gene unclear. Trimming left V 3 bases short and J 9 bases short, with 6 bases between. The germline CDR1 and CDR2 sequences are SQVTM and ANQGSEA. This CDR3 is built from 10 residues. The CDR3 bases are TGCAGCGTTGAGGAGATTGAGCAGTTCTTC. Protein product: CSVEEIEQFF.

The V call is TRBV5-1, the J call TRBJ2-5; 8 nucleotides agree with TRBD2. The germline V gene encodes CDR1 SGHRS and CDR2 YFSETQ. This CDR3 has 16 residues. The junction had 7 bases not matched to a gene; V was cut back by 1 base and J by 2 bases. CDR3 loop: CASSLSGGGLQETQYF. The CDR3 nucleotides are TGCGCCAGCAGCTTGTCCGGGGGGGGCTTACAAGAGACCCAGTACTTC.

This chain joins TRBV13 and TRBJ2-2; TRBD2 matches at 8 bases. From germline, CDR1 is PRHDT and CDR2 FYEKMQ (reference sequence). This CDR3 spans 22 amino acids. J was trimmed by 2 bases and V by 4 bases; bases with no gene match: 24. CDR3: CASSSVFPNLIRGGRNTGELFF. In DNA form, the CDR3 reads TGTGCCAGCAGCTCCGTATTCCCTAATCTCATCCGGGGGGGCCGAAACACCGGGGAGCTGTTTTTT.

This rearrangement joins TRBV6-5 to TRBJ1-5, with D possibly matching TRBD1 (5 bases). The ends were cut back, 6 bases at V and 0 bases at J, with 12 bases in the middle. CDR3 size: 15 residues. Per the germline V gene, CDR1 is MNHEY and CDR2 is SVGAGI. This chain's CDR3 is CASSQTVNSNQPQHF. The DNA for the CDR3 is TGTGCCAGCAGCCAGACAGTAAATAGCAATCAGCCCCAGCATTTT.

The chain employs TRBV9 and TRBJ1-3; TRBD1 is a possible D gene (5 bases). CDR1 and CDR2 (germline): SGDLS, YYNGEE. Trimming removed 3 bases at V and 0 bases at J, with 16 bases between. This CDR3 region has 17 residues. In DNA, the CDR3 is TGTGCCAGCAGCGCCCGCGGGGCAGGGACCTCTGGAAACACCATATATTTT. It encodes CASSARGAGTSGNTIYF.

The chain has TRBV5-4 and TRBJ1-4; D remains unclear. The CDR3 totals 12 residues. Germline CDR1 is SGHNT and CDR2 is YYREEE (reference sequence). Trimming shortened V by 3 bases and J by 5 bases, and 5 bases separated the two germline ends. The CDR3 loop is CASSSVNEKLFF. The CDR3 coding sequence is TGTGCCAGCAGCTCAGTCAATGAAAAACTGTTTTTT.

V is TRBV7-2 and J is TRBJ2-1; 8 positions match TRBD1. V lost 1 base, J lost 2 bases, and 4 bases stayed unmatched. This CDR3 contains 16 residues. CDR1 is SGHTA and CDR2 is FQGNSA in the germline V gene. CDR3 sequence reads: CASSLVSGGTYNEQFF. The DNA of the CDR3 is TGTGCCAGCAGCTTAGTTTCAGGGGGCACCTACAATGAGCAGTTCTTC.

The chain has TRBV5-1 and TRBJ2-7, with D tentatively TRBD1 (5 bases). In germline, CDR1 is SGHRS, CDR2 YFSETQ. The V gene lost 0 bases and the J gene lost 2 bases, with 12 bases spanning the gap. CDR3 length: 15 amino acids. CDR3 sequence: CASSLVRQGPYEQYF. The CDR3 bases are TGCGCCAGCAGCTTGGTGCGGCAGGGCCCCTACGAGCAGTACTTC.

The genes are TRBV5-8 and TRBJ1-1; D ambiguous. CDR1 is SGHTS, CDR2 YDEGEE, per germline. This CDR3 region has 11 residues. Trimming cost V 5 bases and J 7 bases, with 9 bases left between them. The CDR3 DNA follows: TGTGCCAGCAGGGAGTGGAATGAAGCTTTCTTT. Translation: CASREWNEAFF.

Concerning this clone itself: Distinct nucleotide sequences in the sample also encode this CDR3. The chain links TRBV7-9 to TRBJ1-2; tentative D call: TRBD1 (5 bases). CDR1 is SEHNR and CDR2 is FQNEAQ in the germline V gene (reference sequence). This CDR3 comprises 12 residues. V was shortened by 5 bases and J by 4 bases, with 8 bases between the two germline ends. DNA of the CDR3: TGTGCCAGCAGCCCCGGGGGCTATGGCTACACCTTC. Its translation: CASSPGGYGYTF.